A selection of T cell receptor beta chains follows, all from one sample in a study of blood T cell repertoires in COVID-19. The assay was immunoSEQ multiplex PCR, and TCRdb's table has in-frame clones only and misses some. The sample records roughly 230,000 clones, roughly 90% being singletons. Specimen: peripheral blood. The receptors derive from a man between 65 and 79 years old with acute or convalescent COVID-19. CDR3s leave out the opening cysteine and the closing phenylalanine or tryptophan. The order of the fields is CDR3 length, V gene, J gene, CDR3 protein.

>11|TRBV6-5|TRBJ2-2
ASSYREPGELF
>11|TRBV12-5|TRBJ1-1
ASGVQGTTEAF
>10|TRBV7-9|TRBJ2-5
ATGPGKETQY
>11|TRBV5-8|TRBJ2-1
ASSLQGNNEQF
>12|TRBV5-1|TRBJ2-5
ASSLEGGSETQY
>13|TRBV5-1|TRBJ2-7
ASSSTGELTYEQY
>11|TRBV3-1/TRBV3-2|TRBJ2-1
ASTSRAYNEQF
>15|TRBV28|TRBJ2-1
ASSLWKGTSGLQGQF
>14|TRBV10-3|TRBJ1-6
AISFGTAITNSPLH
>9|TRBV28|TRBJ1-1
ASTSPTEAF
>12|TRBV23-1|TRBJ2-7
ASSRTGGIYEQY
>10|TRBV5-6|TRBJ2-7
ASSLGQRKQY
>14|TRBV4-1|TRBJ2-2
ASSQVAGHNTGELF
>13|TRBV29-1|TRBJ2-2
SVFTSGSNTGELF
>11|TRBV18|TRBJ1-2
ASSPRATDGYT
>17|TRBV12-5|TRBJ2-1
ASGLVWTSGREFDNEQF
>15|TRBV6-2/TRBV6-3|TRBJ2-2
ASSPLPRTWGTGELF
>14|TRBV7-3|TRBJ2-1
ASSSTGREAYNEQF
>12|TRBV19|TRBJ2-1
ASSIVDSRNEQF
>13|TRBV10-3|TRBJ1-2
AISETGGERYGYT
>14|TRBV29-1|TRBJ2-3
SVETGGGGGTDTQY
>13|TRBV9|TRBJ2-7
ASSPLSGSSYEQY
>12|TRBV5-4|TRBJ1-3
ASSLDAIGNTIY
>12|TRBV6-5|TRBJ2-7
ASSRTGDFYEQY
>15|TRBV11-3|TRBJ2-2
ASSSAFLGQGGGELF
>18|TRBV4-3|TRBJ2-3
ASSQDPPLSGRAGADTQY
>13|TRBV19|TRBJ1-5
ASSMRAGEGQAQH
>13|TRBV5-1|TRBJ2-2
ASTSSQGAAGELF
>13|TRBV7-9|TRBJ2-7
ASSSGLPGSYEQY
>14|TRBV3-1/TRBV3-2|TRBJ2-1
ASSPRASGSWNEQF
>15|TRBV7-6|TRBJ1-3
ASSLRRTGASGNTIY
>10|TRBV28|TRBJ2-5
ASEQGGETQY
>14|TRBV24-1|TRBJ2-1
ATSDGGRGVGHEQF
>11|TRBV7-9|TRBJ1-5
ASSPQGPEPQH
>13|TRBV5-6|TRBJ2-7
ASSLDPGDLYEQY
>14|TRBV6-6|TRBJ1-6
ASNRDLRGLNSPLH
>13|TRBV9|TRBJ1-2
ASSLSGQGARSYT
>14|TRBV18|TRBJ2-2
ASSPQVGGETGELF
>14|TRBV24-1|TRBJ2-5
ATSDPSRAGGETQY
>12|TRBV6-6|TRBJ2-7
ASRQTSGSYEQY
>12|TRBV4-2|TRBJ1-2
ASSQVSQGVGYT
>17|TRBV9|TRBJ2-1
ASSTHSGTSGRAQYEQF
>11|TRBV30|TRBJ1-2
AWEEGYGYGYT
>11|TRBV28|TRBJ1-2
ASRRDSNYGYT
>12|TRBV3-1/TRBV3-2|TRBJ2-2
ASSQYTSSGELF
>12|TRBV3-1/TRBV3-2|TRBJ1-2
ASSPTGIYHGYT
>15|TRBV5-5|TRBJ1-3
ASSLVPRGLSGNTIY
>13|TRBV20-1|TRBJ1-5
SASLSVDSNQPQH
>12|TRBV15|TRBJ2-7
ATSRGRDGYEQY